A selection of T cell receptor beta chains follows, all from one sample in a study of identical twins. TCRdb fed the 5' RACE reads into MiXCR, producing one record per CDR3 protein. The table includes 570,000 or so distinct CDR3 sequences, roughly 9.5% detected once. The data were also submitted as part of a second study, on yellow fever vaccine responses in identical twins.

Sample: PBMCs. The receptor set was obtained from a woman younger than 35 in good health. Both conserved end residues are part of each CDR3. The D gene is left open where the match is weak. Clone sizes are given selectively: once, few, many, or a class where the clone is expanded.

few TRBD1 TRBJ2-1 TRBV30 CAWSSGTGRNEQFF TGTGCCTGGAGCTCCGGGACAGGGAGGAATGAGCAGTTCTTC
many TRBD1 TRBJ2-1 TRBV28 CASTAKGQGYNEQFF TGTGCCAGCACCGCAAAGGGACAGGGCTACAATGAGCAGTTCTTC
many - TRBJ2-2 TRBV5-1 CASSLVAGTTGELFF TGCGCCAGCAGCTTGGTGGCAGGGACCACCGGGGAGCTGTTTTTT
few - TRBJ2-3 TRBV29-1 CSVRLEVDTQYF TGCAGCGTACGACTAGAAGTGGATACGCAGTATTTT
few TRBD1 TRBJ2-1 TRBV20-1 CSAFDRGNNEQFF TGCAGTGCTTTTGACAGGGGTAACAATGAGCAGTTCTTC
many - TRBJ1-1 TRBV7-2 CASSLVTEAFF TGTGCCAGCAGCTTAGTCACTGAAGCTTTCTTT
many TRBD1 TRBJ2-7 TRBV12-3/TRBV12-4 CASSFGNRGEYEQYF TGTGCCAGCAGTTTTGGGAACAGGGGGGAGTACGAGCAGTACTTC
- - TRBJ2-5 TRBV11-2 CASSKRVAYQGETQYF TGTGCCAGCAGCAAAAGAGTGGCATACCAGGGAGAGACCCAGTACTTC
few TRBD2 TRBJ2-7 TRBV7-2 CASSPLRAGGEEQYF TGTGCCAGCAGCCCGTTAAGGGCGGGGGGAGAGGAGCAGTACTTC
many TRBD2 TRBJ2-1 TRBV28 CASSFGGSNEQFF TGTGCCAGCAGTTTTGGCGGGAGTAACGAGCAGTTCTTC
many - TRBJ2-7 TRBV5-1 CASREDGGTYEQYF TGCGCCAGCAGGGAGGACGGGGGTACCTACGAGCAGTACTTC
many - TRBJ2-7 TRBV5-1 CASRAAPGQSYEQYF TGCGCCAGCAGGGCCGCCCCGGGACAAAGCTACGAGCAGTACTTC
- - TRBJ2-7 TRBV5-1 CASSIGSSYEQYF TGCGCCAGCAGCATAGGGAGTTCCTACGAGCAGTACTTC
few - TRBJ2-1 TRBV5-4 CASSLGAGRISSYNEQFF TGTGCCAGCAGCTTGGGGGCGGGGAGAATAAGCTCCTACAATGAGCAGTTCTTC
- - TRBJ2-6 TRBV7-2 CASSLVPGTGANVLTF TGTGCCAGCAGCTTAGTTCCAGGGACTGGGGCCAACGTCCTGACTTTC
few TRBD1 TRBJ2-5 TRBV29-1 CSASGTGWEETQYF TGCAGCGCCTCCGGGACAGGGTGGGAAGAGACCCAGTACTTC
few TRBD2 TRBJ2-7 TRBV3-1 CASSQALAGGHEQYF TGTGCCAGCAGCCAAGCACTAGCGGGAGGCCACGAGCAGTACTTC
few TRBD2 TRBJ2-7 TRBV15 CATSRGASGSGDEQYF TGTGCCACCAGCAGGGGGGCTAGCGGGAGTGGCGACGAGCAGTACTTC
few TRBD2 TRBJ2-3 TRBV24-1 CATSPAGGPTDTQYF TGTGCCACCAGTCCTGCGGGGGGGCCCACAGATACGCAGTATTTT
many - TRBJ1-6 TRBV7-9 CASSFLGAYSPLHF TGTGCCAGCAGCTTCCTAGGGGCGTATTCACCCCTCCACTTT
- - TRBJ2-5 TRBV6-2/TRBV6-3 CASSYSGAIDQETQYF TGTGCCAGCAGTTACTCTGGCGCCATCGACCAAGAGACCCAGTACTTC
few TRBD2 TRBJ2-4 TRBV7-2 CASSEGGLAVGNIQYF TGTGCCAGCAGCGAGGGGGGACTAGCGGTAGGAAACATTCAGTACTTC